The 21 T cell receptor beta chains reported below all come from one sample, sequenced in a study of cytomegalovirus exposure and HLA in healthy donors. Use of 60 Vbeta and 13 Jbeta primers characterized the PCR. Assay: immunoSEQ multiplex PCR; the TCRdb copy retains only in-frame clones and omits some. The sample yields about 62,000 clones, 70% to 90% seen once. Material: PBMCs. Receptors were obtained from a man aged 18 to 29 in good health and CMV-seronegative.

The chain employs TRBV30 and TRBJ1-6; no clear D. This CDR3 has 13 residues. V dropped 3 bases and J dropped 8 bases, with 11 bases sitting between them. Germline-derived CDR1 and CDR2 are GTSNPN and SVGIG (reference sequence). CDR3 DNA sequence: TGTGCCTGGAGCCCACTCGGAGATTCACCCCTCCACTTT. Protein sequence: CAWSPLGDSPLHF.

In DNA form, the CDR3 reads TGTGCCAGCAGCCAAGCCCAAGGGGGCAAAGAGACCCAGTACTTC. This translates into CASSQAQGGKETQYF. The chain links TRBV14 to TRBJ2-5, with 7 bases aligning to TRBD1. This CDR3 has 15 amino acids. The J segment lost 3 bases and the V segment lost 1 base, leaving 5 bases of the junction unmatched. The germline CDR1 and CDR2 sequences are SGHDN and FVKESK.

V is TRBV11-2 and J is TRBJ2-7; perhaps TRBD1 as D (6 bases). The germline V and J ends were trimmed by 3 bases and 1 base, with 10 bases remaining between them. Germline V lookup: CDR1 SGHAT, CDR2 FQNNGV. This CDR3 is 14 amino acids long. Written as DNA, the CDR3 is TGTGCCAGCAGCTTCAACAGGGTTTCCTACGAGCAGTACTTC. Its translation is CASSFNRVSYEQYF.

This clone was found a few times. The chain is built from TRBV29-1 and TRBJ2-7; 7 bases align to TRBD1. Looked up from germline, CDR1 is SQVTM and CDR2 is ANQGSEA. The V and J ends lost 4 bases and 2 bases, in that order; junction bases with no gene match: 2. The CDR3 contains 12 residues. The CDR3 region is CSVGDSTYEQYF. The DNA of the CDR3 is TGCAGCGTTGGGGACAGTACCTACGAGCAGTACTTC.

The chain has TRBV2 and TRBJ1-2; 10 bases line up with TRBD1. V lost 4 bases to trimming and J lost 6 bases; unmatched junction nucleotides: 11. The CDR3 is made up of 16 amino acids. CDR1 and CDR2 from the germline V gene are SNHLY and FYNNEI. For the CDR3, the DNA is TGTGCCAGCAGTGTTTCGGGGGCCGGGACAGGGGATGGCTACACCTTC. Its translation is CASSVSGAGTGDGYTF.

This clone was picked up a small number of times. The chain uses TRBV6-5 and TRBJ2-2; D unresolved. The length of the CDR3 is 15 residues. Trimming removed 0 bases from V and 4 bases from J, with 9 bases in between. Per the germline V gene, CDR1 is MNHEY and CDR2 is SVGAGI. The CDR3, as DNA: TGTGCCAGCAGTTACTCGAGAAAGCCCACCGGGGAGCTGTTTTTT. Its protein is CASSYSRKPTGELFF.

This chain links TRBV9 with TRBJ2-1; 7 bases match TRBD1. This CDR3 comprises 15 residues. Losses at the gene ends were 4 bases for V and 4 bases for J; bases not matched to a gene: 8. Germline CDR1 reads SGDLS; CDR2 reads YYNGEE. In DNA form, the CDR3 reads TGTGCCAGCAGCCCTCCGGGACAGACGTACAATGAGCAGTTCTTC. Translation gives CASSPPGQTYNEQFF.

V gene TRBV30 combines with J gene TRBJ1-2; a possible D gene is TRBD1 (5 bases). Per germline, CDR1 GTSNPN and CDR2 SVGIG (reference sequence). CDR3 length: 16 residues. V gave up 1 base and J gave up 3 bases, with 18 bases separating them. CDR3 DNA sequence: TGTGCCTGGAGTGGTCAGGGACTCGGATGGGACTATGGCTACACCTTC. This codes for CAWSGQGLGWDYGYTF.

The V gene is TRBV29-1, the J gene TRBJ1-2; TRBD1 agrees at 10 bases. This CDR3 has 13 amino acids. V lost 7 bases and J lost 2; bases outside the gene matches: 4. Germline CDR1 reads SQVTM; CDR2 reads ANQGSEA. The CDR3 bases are TGCAGCGATACGACAGGGGGCAACTATGGCTACACCTTC. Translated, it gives CSDTTGGNYGYTF.

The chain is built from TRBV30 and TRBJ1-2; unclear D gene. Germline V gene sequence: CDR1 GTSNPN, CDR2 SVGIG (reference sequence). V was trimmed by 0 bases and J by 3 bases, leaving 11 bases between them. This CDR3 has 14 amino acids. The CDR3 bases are TGTGCCTGGAGTGTACGGCCAGGTGACTATGGCTACACCTTC. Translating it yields CAWSVRPGDYGYTF. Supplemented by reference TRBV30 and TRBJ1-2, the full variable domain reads SQTIHQWPATLVQPVGSPLSLECTVEGTSNPNLYWYRQAAGRGLQLLFYSVGIGQISSEVPQNLSASRPQDRQFILSSKKLLLSDSGFYLCAWSVRPGDYGYTFGSGTRLTVV.

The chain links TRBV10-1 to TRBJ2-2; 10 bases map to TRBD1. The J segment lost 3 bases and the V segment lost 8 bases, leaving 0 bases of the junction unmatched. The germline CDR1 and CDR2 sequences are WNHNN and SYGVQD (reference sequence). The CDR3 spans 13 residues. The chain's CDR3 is CASGTGDTGELFF. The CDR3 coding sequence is TGCGCCAGCGGGACAGGGGACACCGGGGAGCTGTTTTTT.

CDR3 sequence reads: CASSSTAVQGGENEQYF. CDR3 DNA: TGTGCCAGCAGCTCTACGGCAGTCCAGGGTGGAGAGAACGAGCAGTACTTC. The rearrangement uses TRBV7-8 and TRBJ2-7, with D perhaps TRBD1 (5 bases). Per germline, CDR1 SGHVS and CDR2 FQNEAQ. CDR3 size: 17 residues. V lost 4 bases, J lost 5 bases, and 24 bases lay in between.

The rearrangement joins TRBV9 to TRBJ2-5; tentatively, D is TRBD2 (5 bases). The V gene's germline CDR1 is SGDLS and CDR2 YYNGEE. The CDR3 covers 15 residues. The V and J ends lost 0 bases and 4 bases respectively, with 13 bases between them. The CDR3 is CASSVATRARETQYF. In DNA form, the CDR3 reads TGTGCCAGCAGCGTAGCTACGAGGGCACGAGAGACCCAGTACTTC.

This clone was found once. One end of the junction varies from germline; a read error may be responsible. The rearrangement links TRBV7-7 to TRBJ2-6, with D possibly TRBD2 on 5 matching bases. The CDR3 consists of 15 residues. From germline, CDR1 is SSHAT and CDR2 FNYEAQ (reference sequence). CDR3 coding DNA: TGTGCTAGCAGCCGAGGGCACTCTGGGGCCAACGTCCTGACTTTC. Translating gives CASSRGHSGANVLTF.

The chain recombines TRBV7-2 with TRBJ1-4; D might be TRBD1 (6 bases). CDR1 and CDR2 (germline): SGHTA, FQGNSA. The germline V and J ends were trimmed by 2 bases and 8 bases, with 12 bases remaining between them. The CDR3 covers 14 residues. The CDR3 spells CASSLSPGGEKLFF. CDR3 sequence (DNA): TGTGCCAGCAGCTTATCCCCTGGGGGCGAAAAACTGTTTTTT.

The CDR3 protein is CASRRTGAGYGYTF. CDR3 sequence (DNA): TGTGCCAGCAGAAGGACAGGGGCGGGCTATGGCTACACCTTC. V gene TRBV28 combines with J gene TRBJ1-2; 9 nucleotides agree with TRBD1. CDR3 size: 14 residues. Germline CDR1 and CDR2: MDHEN and SYDVKM. V was clipped by 6 bases and J by 4 bases; unmatched bases: 6.

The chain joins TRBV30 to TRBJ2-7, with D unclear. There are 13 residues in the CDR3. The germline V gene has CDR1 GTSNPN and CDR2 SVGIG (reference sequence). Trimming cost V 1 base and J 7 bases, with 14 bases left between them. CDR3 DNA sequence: TGTGCCTGGAGTGGCCATCTGGAGCGAGAGCAGTACTTC. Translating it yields CAWSGHLEREQYF.

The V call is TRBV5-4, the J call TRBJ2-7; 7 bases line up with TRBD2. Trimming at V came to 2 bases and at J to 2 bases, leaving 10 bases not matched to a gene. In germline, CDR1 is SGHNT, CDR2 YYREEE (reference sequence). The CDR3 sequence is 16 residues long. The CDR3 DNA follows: TGTGCCAGCAGCTTTATGGCGGGAGCGATGGCCTACGAGCAGTACTTC. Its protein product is CASSFMAGAMAYEQYF. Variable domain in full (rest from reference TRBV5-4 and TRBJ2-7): ETGVTQSPTHLIKTRGQQVTLRCSSQSGHNTVSWYQQALGQGPQFIFQYYREEENGRGNFPPRFSGLQFPNYSSELNVNALELDDSALYLCASSFMAGAMAYEQYFGPGTRLTVT.

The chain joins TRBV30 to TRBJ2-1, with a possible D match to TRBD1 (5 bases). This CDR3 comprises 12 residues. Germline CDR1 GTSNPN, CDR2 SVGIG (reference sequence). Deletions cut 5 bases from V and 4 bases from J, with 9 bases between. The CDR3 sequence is CAWVDIYNEQFF. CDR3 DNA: TGTGCCTGGGTGGACATTTACAATGAGCAGTTCTTC.

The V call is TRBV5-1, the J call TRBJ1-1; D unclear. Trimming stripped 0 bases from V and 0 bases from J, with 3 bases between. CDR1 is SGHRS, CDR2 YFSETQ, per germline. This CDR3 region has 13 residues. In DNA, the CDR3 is TGCGCCAGCAGCTTGGACATGAACACTGAAGCTTTCTTT. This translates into CASSLDMNTEAFF.

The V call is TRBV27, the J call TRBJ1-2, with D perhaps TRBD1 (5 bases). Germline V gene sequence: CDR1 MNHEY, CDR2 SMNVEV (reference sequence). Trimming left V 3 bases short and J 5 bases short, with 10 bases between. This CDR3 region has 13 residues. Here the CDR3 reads CASSFRGWYGYTF. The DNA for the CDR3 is TGTGCCAGCAGTTTTCGGGGGTGGTATGGCTACACCTTC.